This T cell receptor (beta chain) is drawn from a study of beta chain features in type 1 diabetes. Study-wide results and caveats: When Type 1 diabetes patients were examined, their TCRB CDR3s proved moderately but significantly shorter in all four CD4+ subsets. In type 1 diabetes patients, VDJ junctions had fewer insertions; deletions at these junctions were more frequent.

Looked up from germline, CDR1 is SGHRS and CDR2 is YFSETQ. The CDR3 extends over 15 amino acids. V dropped 0 bases and J dropped 2 bases, with 10 bases sitting between them. Concerning this clone: What it binds is not known.

Reverse transcription of all isolated RNA meant that expressed TCRB transcripts were sequenced. Profiled with immunoSEQ multiplex PCR; TCRdb holds only in-frame clones, not every one. The data contain about 240,000 clones, approximately 15% of them singletons. This sequence joins TRBV5-1 and TRBJ2-3, with a possible D match to TRBD2 (5 bases). This TCR derives from a young man with type 1 diabetes. What was sequenced was naive CD4+ T cells from blood. The CDR3 DNA reads TGCGCCAGCAGCTTGGTCGGGGTTTCCACAGATACGCAGTATTTT. Its translation is CASSLVGVSTDTQYF.